The TCR beta chain described here comes from a study of blood T cell repertoires in COVID-19. Background on the study: In each case, the material was cDNA or gDNA derived from T cells, B-cell-depleted T cells, or PBMCs.

This clone has only one observation. Living in about two dozen US areas, the participants were between roughly 18 and 95 years of age. Grouping used clinical history reported by participants in a survey and questionnaire. Trimming stripped 6 bases from V and 0 bases from J, with 11 bases between. Germline CDR1 KGHSH, CDR2 LQKENI. The CDR3 covers 14 residues. Profiling relied on immunoSEQ multiplex PCR, and the TCRdb table lists in-frame clones only, not all of them. The sample has fewer than 350,000 clones; roughly 87% are singletons. Sequences were obtained from PBMCs or T cells enriched from blood (not recorded which). The TCR sequence derives from a woman between 40 and 55 years old who had recovered from COVID-19. The chain links TRBV18 to TRBJ1-1, with D possibly being TRBD1 (5 bases). CDR3 sequence reads: CASSLTDMNTEAFF. In nucleotides, the CDR3 is TGTGCCAGCTCCCTGACAGACATGAACACTGAAGCTTTCTTT.